This T cell receptor beta chain was found in a study of cytomegalovirus exposure and HLA in healthy donors. CDR1 is MDHEN, CDR2 SYDVKM, per germline. J lost 4 bases, V lost 4 bases, and 13 bases had no gene match. The CDR3 covers 17 residues. Amplification used 60 Vbeta primers and 13 Jbeta primers. Libraries were prepared by immunoSEQ multiplex PCR; TCRdb keeps only in-frame clonotypes and omits some of them. Among about 180,000 clones listed, roughly 88% were seen once. This receptor was taken from a boy aged 2 to 10 in good health and CMV-seronegative. V and J are TRBV28 and TRBJ1-2; 9 bases line up with TRBD1. The sequenced material came from PBMCs. The CDR3 DNA reads TGTGCCAGCAGTTCGTCCCCGGGACAGGGTTCCATCTATGGCTACACCTTC. It translates to CASSSSPGQGSIYGYTF.